The 22 T cell receptor beta chains given below trace back to one sample, sequenced in a study of cytomegalovirus exposure and HLA in healthy donors. The primer mix had 60 Vbeta and 13 Jbeta primers. Profiled with immunoSEQ multiplex PCR; TCRdb holds only in-frame clones, not every one. The sample lists tens of thousands of clones; under 80% were seen once. Sequencing was done on a sample of PBMCs. These receptors all stem from a woman in her thirties in good health and CMV-seronegative.

This clone has just a few counts. The V and J genes are TRBV18 and TRBJ1-1, with 9 bases fitting TRBD1. The CDR3 covers 18 residues. V shed 3 bases, J shed 5 bases, and the junction held 16 bases outside the gene matches. Germline V gives CDR1 KGHSH, CDR2 LQKENI. The CDR3 loop is CASSPRGQGSVSGTEAFF. The CDR3 DNA is TGTGCCAGCTCACCCCGCGGACAGGGGAGTGTGAGTGGAACTGAAGCTTTCTTT.

The chain employs TRBV6-1 and TRBJ1-1; 7 nucleotides line up with TRBD1. Germline CDR1 MNHNS, CDR2 SASEGT. Losses at the gene ends were 5 bases for V and 0 bases for J; bases not matched to a gene: 3. The CDR3 sequence is 14 residues long. CDR3 residues: CASSRTGLNTEAFF. CDR3 DNA sequence: TGTGCCAGCAGTCGGACAGGTCTGAACACTGAAGCTTTCTTT.

This clone was found a few times. The rearrangement links TRBV6-6 to TRBJ2-1; tentative D call: TRBD2 (6 bases). The CDR3 has 15 residues. The germline V and J ends were trimmed by 6 bases and 0 bases, with 12 bases remaining between them. From germline, CDR1 is MNHNY and CDR2 SVGAGI (reference sequence). Here the CDR3 DNA reads TGTGCCAGCAGGGGGGGAGCCCCCTCCTACAATGAGCAGTTCTTC. It codes for CASRGGAPSYNEQFF.

This clone has just a few counts. The V call is TRBV7-2, the J call TRBJ1-2; TRBD1 matches 7 bases. The V and J ends lost 3 bases and 3 bases, in that order; junction bases with no gene match: 4. CDR1 and CDR2 (germline): SGHTA, FQGNSA. The CDR3 loop spans 14 amino acids. The CDR3 DNA reads TGTGCCAGCAGCTTCCGGGACAGATACTATGGCTACACCTTC. It specifies CASSFRDRYYGYTF.

J is TRBJ2-2 and V is TRBV19; maybe TRBD1 (6 bases). Between the trimmed V and J ends, which lost 6 bases and 1 base, there was a span of 9 bases. The germline V gene has CDR1 LNHDA and CDR2 SQIVND (reference sequence). The CDR3 has 14 amino acids. CDR3 bases: TGTGCCAGTAGCCTGACAGGGAACACCGGGGAGCTGTTTTTT. It encodes CASSLTGNTGELFF.

This clone was detected a few times. The CDR3 sequence is CASSLYPSGSGSYEQYF. The DNA of the CDR3 is TGTGCCAGCAGCCTGTATCCTAGCGGGAGTGGCTCCTACGAGCAGTACTTC. This rearrangement joins TRBV4-2 to TRBJ2-7; 10 bases are shared with TRBD2. The V gene's germline CDR1 is LGHNA and CDR2 YNFKEQ. Losses at the gene ends were 4 bases for V and 0 bases for J; bases not matched to a gene: 9. This CDR3 has 17 residues.

The chain combines TRBV2 with TRBJ2-1; 14 nucleotides align to TRBD2. Germline loops: CDR1 SNHLY, CDR2 FYNNEI. V dropped 6 bases and J dropped 6; count of bases not matched to a gene: 1. The CDR3 spans 14 residues. The CDR3 here is CASSGLAGGNEQFF. DNA of the CDR3: TGTGCCAGCAGCGGACTAGCGGGGGGCAATGAGCAGTTCTTC.

This clone was counted a single time. The V call is TRBV7-2, the J call TRBJ2-7; 11 bases agree with TRBD2. The length of the CDR3 is 17 residues. CDR1 is SGHTA and CDR2 is FQGNSA in the germline V gene. The J segment lost 0 bases and the V segment lost 1 base, leaving 5 bases of the junction unmatched. CDR3 in amino acids: CASSLVAGGSSSYEQYF. CDR3 coding DNA: TGTGCCAGCAGCTTAGTAGCGGGAGGGAGTTCCTCCTACGAGCAGTACTTC.

The chain is built from TRBV11-2 and TRBJ2-3, with TRBD2 identical over 10 bases. The germline gives CDR1 SGHAT, CDR2 FQNNGV. The CDR3 runs to 15 residues. The V segment lost 5 bases and the J segment 2 bases; nucleotides outside the gene matches: 4. CDR3 in amino acids: CASSISGGYTDTQYF. The DNA for the CDR3 is TGTGCCAGCAGCATTAGCGGGGGGTACACAGATACGCAGTATTTT.

This chain links TRBV15 with TRBJ2-1, with 7 bases lining up with TRBD2. This CDR3 is built from 13 residues. J lost 6 bases, V lost 7 bases, and 6 bases had no gene match. Germline values: CDR1 LNHNV, CDR2 YYDKDF (reference sequence). In DNA form, the CDR3 reads TGTGCCACCACAACCGGGACTACCAATGAGCAGTTCTTC. Its translation: CATTTGTTNEQFF. The entire variable domain, with the rest obtained from reference TRBV15 and TRBJ2-1, is as follows: DAMVIQNPRYQVTQFGKPVTLSCSQTLNHNVMYWYQQKSSQAPKLLFHYYDKDFNNEADTPDNFQSRRPNTSFCFLDIRSPGLGDTAMYLCATTTGTTNEQFFGPGTRLTVL.

This chain uses TRBV7-9 with TRBJ2-7; 7 bases match TRBD2. The germline gives CDR1 SEHNR, CDR2 FQNEAQ (reference sequence). The CDR3 covers 13 residues. J was trimmed by 4 bases and V by 7 bases; bases with no gene match: 7. For the CDR3, the DNA is TGTGCCAGCACCTCGGGAGGAGGGTACGAGCAGTACTTC. Protein product: CASTSGGGYEQYF.

This chain uses TRBV27 with TRBJ1-2, with a weak D call TRBD1 (5 bases). The CDR3 contains 14 residues. V was shortened by 9 bases and J by 4 bases, with 18 bases between the two germline ends. The germline gives CDR1 MNHEY, CDR2 SMNVEV (reference sequence). The chain's CDR3 is CASGRVGGVYGYTF. In DNA, the CDR3 is TGTGCCAGTGGGCGTGTCGGGGGGGTCTATGGCTACACCTTC.

This chain links TRBV9 with TRBJ2-2; 7 nucleotides agree with TRBD2. The trim removed 0 bases at V and 7 bases at J, leaving 6 bases unmatched. Germline assignment: CDR1 SGDLS and CDR2 YYNGEE. The CDR3 is made up of 15 amino acids. CDR3 region: CASSVGGSTGGELFF. CDR3 sequence (DNA): TGTGCCAGCAGCGTAGGCGGGAGCACGGGCGGGGAGCTGTTTTTT.

This clone was seen just once. The chain has TRBV5-6 and TRBJ1-3, with TRBD1 matching over 7 bases. Trimming took 1 base from V and 3 from J; bases not matched to a gene: 10. The CDR3 is 17 residues long. In germline, CDR1 is SGHDT, CDR2 YYEEEE. This chain's CDR3 is CASSLNGPGGVGNTIYF. CDR3 DNA: TGTGCCAGCAGCTTGAACGGTCCAGGGGGTGTTGGAAACACCATATATTTT.

The gene calls are TRBV12-5 and TRBJ2-3; no clear D. V was pared by 4 bases and J by 2 bases, with 4 bases between. The CDR3 extends over 12 amino acids. CDR1 is LGHNT, CDR2 FRNRAP, per germline. CDR3 amino acids: CASGSNTDTQYF. In nucleotides, the CDR3 is TGTGCTAGTGGTTCAAACACAGATACGCAGTATTTT. Supplemented by reference TRBV12-5 and TRBJ2-3, the full variable domain reads DARVTQTPRHKVTEMGQEVTMRCQPILGHNTVFWYRQTMMQGLELLAYFRNRAPLDDSGMPKDRFSAEMPDATLATLKIQPSEPRDSAVYFCASGSNTDTQYFGPGTRLTVL.

The CDR3 DNA follows: TGTGCCAGCAGCTCACAGACTAGCGGGTACAATGAGCAGTTCTTC. Translation: CASSSQTSGYNEQFF. The chain links TRBV7-2 to TRBJ2-1; the match to TRBD2 covers 10 bases. There are 15 residues in the CDR3. V was pared by 4 bases and J by 4 bases, with 4 bases of the junction left unmatched. Germline V CDR1 and CDR2: SGHTA, FQGNSA.

The chain combines TRBV5-1 with TRBJ2-7; the match to TRBD2 covers 9 bases. Germline CDR1 is SGHRS and CDR2 is YFSETQ. Losses at the gene ends were 3 bases for V and 5 bases for J; bases not matched to a gene: 9. The CDR3 has 15 amino acids. CDR3 in DNA: TGCGCCAGCAGCTCACAAAGCGGGAGGTCCCACGAGCAGTACTTC. Its protein is CASSSQSGRSHEQYF. Together with reference TRBV5-1 and TRBJ2-7, the CDR3 gives the full variable domain: KAGVTQTPRYLIKTRGQQVTLSCSPISGHRSVSWYQQTPGQGLQFLFEYFSETQRNKGNFPGRFSGRQFSNSRSEMNVSTLELGDSALYLCASSSQSGRSHEQYFGPGTRLTVT.

The chain joins TRBV4-2 to TRBJ1-5, with D possibly being TRBD1 (5 bases). V was pared by 4 bases and J by 5 bases, with 9 bases between. The CDR3 is made up of 13 amino acids. Germline V gene sequence: CDR1 LGHNA, CDR2 YNFKEQ. DNA for the CDR3: TGTGCCAGCAGCCCAGCGGGGGATCAGCCCCAGCATTTT. It specifies CASSPAGDQPQHF.

The rearrangement joins TRBV29-1 to TRBJ2-1; weak D call: TRBD1 (7 bases). Trimming cost V 8 bases and J 2 bases, with 19 bases left between them. Germline V CDR1 and CDR2: SQVTM, ANQGSEA. The CDR3 totals 15 residues. The CDR3 here is CSSGHQGGAYNEQFF. For the CDR3, the DNA is TGCAGCAGCGGTCATCAGGGGGGAGCCTACAATGAGCAGTTCTTC.

The chain employs TRBV7-9 and TRBJ1-4; D unresolved. The CDR3 has 14 residues. Germline CDR1 reads SEHNR; CDR2 reads FQNEAQ (reference sequence). Trimming stripped 6 bases from V and 8 bases from J, with 16 bases between. The CDR3 nucleotides are TGTGCCAGCAGGGCCAGCGGGGTTGGGGAAAAACTGTTTTTT. Translated, it gives CASRASGVGEKLFF.

The chain joins TRBV25-1 to TRBJ2-5, with D tentatively TRBD2 (7 bases). Germline lookup yields CDR1 MGHDK and CDR2 SYGVNS. Deletions cut 4 bases from V and 2 bases from J, with 17 bases between. The CDR3 spans 16 residues. CDR3 coding DNA: TGTGCCAGCAGTGTTCGTACCGGGGGGACACAAGAGACCCAGTACTTC. The encoded protein is CASSVRTGGTQETQYF.

The V call is TRBV6-1, the J call TRBJ2-7; perhaps TRBD2 as D (5 bases). V shed 11 bases and J shed 1 base, with 18 bases lying between them. CDR3 length: 14 amino acids. CDR1 is MNHNS and CDR2 is SASEGT in the germline V gene. This CDR3 reads CAVVRSEGSYEQYF. For the CDR3, the DNA is TGTGCCGTAGTAAGGTCCGAGGGTTCCTACGAGCAGTACTTC.